This passage covers 22 T cell receptor beta chains from one sample sequenced in a study of blood T cell repertoires in COVID-19. TCRdb keeps only in-frame clones here, not all; method: immunoSEQ multiplex PCR. The repertoire includes under 300,000 clones, approximately 83% of them detected once, and 13% sits in the top ten. The material sequenced was peripheral blood. These receptors were obtained from a human donor in a cohort sampled during active COVID-19.

This chain uses TRBV6-6 with TRBJ2-1; 9 positions match TRBD2. The CDR3 has 16 amino acids. V lost 5 bases, J lost 5 bases, and 10 bases stayed unmatched. CDR1 is MNHNY, CDR2 SVGAGI, per germline (reference sequence). CDR3 region: CASSRTIAGENNEQFF. CDR3 nucleotides: TGTGCCAGCAGTCGCACGATAGCGGGGGAGAACAATGAGCAGTTCTTC.

The gene calls are TRBV2 and TRBJ1-2; D is possibly TRBD1 (5 bases). Trimming took off 6 bases at V and 4 bases at J, with 12 bases between the two ends. The CDR3 runs 13 residues. The germline CDR1 and CDR2 sequences are SNHLY and FYNNEI. CDR3 loop: CASRADSAYGYTF. CDR3 nucleotides: TGTGCCAGCAGGGCCGACAGTGCCTATGGCTACACCTTC. Combining the CDR3 with reference TRBV2 and TRBJ1-2 gives the whole variable domain EPEVTQTPSHQVTQMGQEVILRCVPISNHLYFYWYRQILGQKVEFLVSFYNNEISEKSEIFDDQFSVERPDGSNFTLKIRSTKLEDSAMYFCASRADSAYGYTFGSGTRLTVV.

The gene calls are TRBV5-1 and TRBJ2-5, with D tentatively TRBD2 (6 bases). This CDR3 has 14 amino acids. The ends were cut back, 4 bases at V and 7 bases at J, with 17 bases in the middle. CDR1 SGHRS and CDR2 YFSETQ come from the germline V gene. In nucleotides, the CDR3 is TGCGCCAGCAGCCCCGACCGCTCCGGGGGGACCCAGTACTTC. This encodes CASSPDRSGGTQYF.

This rearrangement joins TRBV5-1 to TRBJ1-1; the D is unclear. V lost 3 bases and J 3 bases, leaving 9 bases between the germline ends. Germline assignment: CDR1 SGHRS and CDR2 YFSETQ. The CDR3 loop spans 13 amino acids. CDR3 protein: CASSSVVDTEAFF. CDR3 DNA: TGCGCCAGCAGCTCGGTGGTGGACACTGAAGCTTTCTTT.

The CDR3 nucleotides are TGTGCCAGTAGTGCCCTCGGTGGGGGCTCGGCTGAAGCTTTCTTT. The encoded protein is CASSALGGGSAEAFF. This chain links TRBV19 with TRBJ1-1; D may be TRBD1 (6 bases). Looked up from germline, CDR1 is LNHDA and CDR2 is SQIVND (reference sequence). CDR3 length: 15 residues. V shed 5 bases and J shed 6 bases, with 19 bases lying between them.

This clone was seen many times. The rearrangement uses TRBV4-2 and TRBJ2-5, with a possible D match to TRBD1 (5 bases). Germline V lookup: CDR1 LGHNA, CDR2 YNFKEQ. This CDR3 spans 15 amino acids. V shed 4 bases and J shed 2 bases, with 14 bases lying between them. CDR3 in amino acids: CASSRAVGVQETQYF. The CDR3 DNA reads as TGTGCCAGCAGCCGGGCAGTAGGGGTACAAGAGACCCAGTACTTC.

CDR3 sequence (DNA): TGTGCCAGCAGCTCCCGACAGCCCGGGACTCGATCCTACGAGCAGTACTTC. Protein product: CASSSRQPGTRSYEQYF. The chain links TRBV5-6 to TRBJ2-7; D perhaps matches TRBD2 (6 bases). The CDR3 covers 17 residues. CDR1 SGHDT and CDR2 YYEEEE come from the germline V gene. With 3 bases removed from V and 1 base from J, the gap between germline ends came to 20 bases.

This sequence joins TRBV10-2 and TRBJ2-1; 9 nucleotides agree with TRBD2. The CDR3 spans 16 residues. Germline V gene lookup returns CDR1 WSHSY and CDR2 SAAADI. The V and J ends lost 5 bases and 9 bases, in that order; junction bases with no gene match: 14. The CDR3 DNA follows: TGCGCCAGCAGTATTTCCCCTAGCGGGATAAAAATTGAGCAGTTCTTC. It yields the protein CASSISPSGIKIEQFF.

The gene calls are TRBV18 and TRBJ2-5; D unclear. CDR1 is KGHSH, CDR2 LQKENI, per germline. This CDR3 is built from 13 residues. V was cut by 3 bases and J by 4 bases, with 9 bases left in between. CDR3 in amino acids: CASSPRSGETQYF. The CDR3 DNA reads as TGTGCCAGCTCACCCCGTTCAGGAGAGACCCAGTACTTC.

This sequence joins TRBV3-1 (or the pseudogene TRBV3-2) and TRBJ2-2; 9 bases fit TRBD1. The V gene's germline CDR1 is LGHDT and CDR2 YNNKEL (reference sequence). Trimming cost V 1 base and J 4 bases; bases outside gene matches: 1. CDR3 length equals 15 residues. The CDR3 here is CASSQGTGVTGELFF. The DNA of the CDR3 is TGTGCCAGCAGCCAAGGGACAGGGGTCACCGGGGAGCTGTTTTTT.

V and J are TRBV2 and TRBJ1-2; TRBD1 is a possible D gene (6 bases). Trimming removed 6 bases from V and 3 bases from J, with 17 bases in between. Looked up from germline, CDR1 is SNHLY and CDR2 is FYNNEI. The CDR3 has 15 amino acids. For the CDR3, the DNA is TGTGCCAGCAGGTCCTTGGGGGCGGGGGACTATGGCTACACCTTC. This encodes CASRSLGAGDYGYTF.

V and J are TRBV6-2 or TRBV6-3 and TRBJ1-1; 10 nucleotides agree with TRBD1. The CDR3 has 14 amino acids. The J segment lost 8 bases and the V segment lost 6 bases, leaving 9 bases of the junction unmatched. Germline-derived CDR1 and CDR2 are MNHEY and SVGEGT. Here the CDR3 DNA reads TGTGCCAGCAGCCCTACAGACAGGGGGCGAGAAGCTTTCTTT. Amino acid sequence: CASSPTDRGREAFF.

The table lists this clone with a count of one. This chain uses TRBV29-1 with TRBJ2-2; no clear D. The CDR3 has 14 amino acids. The V gene lost 1 base and the J gene lost 5 bases, with 11 bases spanning the gap. CDR1 and CDR2 from the germline V gene are SQVTM and ANQGSEA. In nucleotides, the CDR3 is TGCAGCGTTGAAGCCTACTCCCGAACCGGGGAGCTGTTTTTT. Translation gives CSVEAYSRTGELFF.

The J gene is TRBJ2-2, the V gene TRBV12-3 or TRBV12-4, with D perhaps matching TRBD2 (6 bases). The V and J ends lost 8 bases and 3 bases respectively, with 7 bases between them. The CDR3 extends over 12 amino acids. CDR3 sequence reads: CASGDYTGELFF. The CDR3 DNA reads as TGTGCCAGCGGGGACTACACCGGGGAGCTGTTTTTT.

The J gene is TRBJ1-5, the V gene TRBV5-8; 7 positions agree with TRBD1. The germline V gene has CDR1 SGHTS and CDR2 YDEGEE. V trimming: 2 bases; J trimming: 8 bases; junction bases outside the gene matches: 4. The CDR3 length is 13 residues. CDR3 region: CASSFNRGKPQHF. The CDR3 region has the DNA TGTGCCAGCAGCTTCAACAGGGGCAAGCCCCAGCATTTT.

The chain carries TRBV5-1 and TRBJ1-2; TRBD1 is a possible D gene (6 bases). The CDR3 spans 15 residues. V was trimmed by 3 bases and J by 0 bases, leaving 12 bases between them. Germline CDR1 is SGHRS and CDR2 is YFSETQ. CDR3 in DNA: TGCGCCAGCAGCTACTCAACAGGGACTAACTATGGCTACACCTTC. Translation: CASSYSTGTNYGYTF.

The chain carries TRBV5-6 and TRBJ2-2; D not certain. Germline lookup yields CDR1 SGHDT and CDR2 YYEEEE. Trimming stripped 2 bases from V and 5 bases from J, with 4 bases between. CDR3 length: 12 amino acids. CDR3 residues: CASSFTTGELFF. The DNA of the CDR3 is TGTGCCAGCAGCTTTACAACCGGGGAGCTGTTTTTT.

This chain connects TRBV18 to TRBJ2-3, with a tentative D call TRBD1 (5 bases). V lost 1 base to trimming and J lost 6 bases, with 11 bases between them. The CDR3 totals 14 residues. Germline loops: CDR1 KGHSH, CDR2 LQKENI. CDR3 amino acids: CASSPLRERDTQYF. The CDR3 DNA reads as TGTGCCAGCTCACCACTCAGGGAAAGGGATACGCAGTATTTT.

The chain combines TRBV7-9 with TRBJ1-2, with D unresolved. Germline V CDR1 and CDR2: SEHNR, FQNEAQ (reference sequence). This CDR3 spans 11 amino acids. Trimming removed 5 bases from V and 7 bases from J, with 8 bases in between. Here the CDR3 DNA reads TGTGCCAGCAGCCGGGGTGGTGGCTACACCTTC. Translated, it gives CASSRGGGYTF.

The genes are TRBV5-6 and TRBJ2-5, with D maybe TRBD1 (6 bases). The CDR3 covers 14 residues. With 4 bases removed from V and 5 bases from J, the gap between germline ends came to 15 bases. In germline, CDR1 is SGHDT, CDR2 YYEEEE. CDR3 in DNA: TGTGCCAGCAGCCAAACAAGGGGGAGCGAGACCCAGTACTTC. Encoded protein: CASSQTRGSETQYF.

This chain links TRBV29-1 with TRBJ1-3; D unresolved. This CDR3 has 15 residues. V lost 4 bases and J 0 bases, leaving 13 bases between the germline ends. Per germline, CDR1 SQVTM and CDR2 ANQGSEA. CDR3 coding DNA: TGCAGCGTTGGAGTTGGGCAATCCTCTGGAAACACCATATATTTT. Its protein is CSVGVGQSSGNTIYF.

The chain employs TRBV3-1 (or the pseudogene TRBV3-2) and TRBJ2-4, with TRBD2 matching over 9 bases. This CDR3 is 13 amino acids long. Trimming at V came to 6 bases and at J to 8 bases, leaving 5 bases not matched to a gene. Germline V CDR1 and CDR2: LGHDT, YNNKEL (reference sequence). The DNA of the CDR3 is TGTGCCAGCAGAGGGACTAGCTGGGACATTCAGTACTTC. Translating gives CASRGTSWDIQYF.